This T cell receptor (beta chain) was captured in a study of blood T cell repertoires in COVID-19. Study background: From the United States, Italy and Spain came samples of acute and convalescent COVID-19. T cells, B-cell-depleted T cells, or PBMCs provided the cDNA or gDNA that served as material.

Looked up from germline, CDR1 is SGHDN and CDR2 is FVKESK. V was clipped by 6 bases and J by 3 bases; unmatched bases: 4. This CDR3 has 13 residues. Repertoires were generated with immunoSEQ multiplex PCR, while TCRdb's copy carries only in-frame clones and drops some. In the table there are roughly 200,000 clones, roughly 77% of which are singletons. Each participant's cohort was designated according to participant-reported clinical history. Each recovered donor of Cohort 3 presented with two negative PCRs, clearance, or symptom resolution. The sample comprised PBMCs or T cells enriched from blood (not recorded which). This rearrangement joins TRBV14 to TRBJ1-1; 7 nucleotides align to TRBD1. The source of this sequence is a man aged 35 to 55 who had recovered from COVID-19. The CDR3 region is CASSPQGYTEAFF. CDR3 DNA: TGTGCCAGCAGTCCACAGGGGTACACTGAAGCTTTCTTT.